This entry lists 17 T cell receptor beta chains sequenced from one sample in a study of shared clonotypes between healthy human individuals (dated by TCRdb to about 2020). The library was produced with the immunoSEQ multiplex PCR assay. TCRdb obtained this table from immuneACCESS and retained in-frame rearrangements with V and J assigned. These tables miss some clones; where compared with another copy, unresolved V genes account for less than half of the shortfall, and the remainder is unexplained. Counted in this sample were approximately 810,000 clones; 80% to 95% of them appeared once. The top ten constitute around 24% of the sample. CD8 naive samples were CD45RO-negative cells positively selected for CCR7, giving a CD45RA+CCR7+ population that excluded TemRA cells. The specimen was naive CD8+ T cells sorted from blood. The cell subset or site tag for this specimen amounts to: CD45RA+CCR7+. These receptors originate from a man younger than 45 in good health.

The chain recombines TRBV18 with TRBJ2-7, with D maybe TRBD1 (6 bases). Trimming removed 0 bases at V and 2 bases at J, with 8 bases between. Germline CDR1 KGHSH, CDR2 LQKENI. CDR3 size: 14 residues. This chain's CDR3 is CASSPPGAAYEQYF. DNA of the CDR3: TGTGCCAGCTCACCACCGGGGGCGGCCTACGAGCAGTACTTC.

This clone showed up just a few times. The CDR3 DNA follows: TGTGCCAGCAGCCCTATCGACTCCTACCCTGAAGCTTTCTTT. Protein product: CASSPIDSYPEAFF. The chain employs TRBV7-9 and TRBJ1-1; D remains unclear. V was clipped by 5 bases and J by 6 bases, with 16 bases between them. The CDR3 is 14 residues long. Per germline, CDR1 SEHNR and CDR2 FQNEAQ (reference sequence).

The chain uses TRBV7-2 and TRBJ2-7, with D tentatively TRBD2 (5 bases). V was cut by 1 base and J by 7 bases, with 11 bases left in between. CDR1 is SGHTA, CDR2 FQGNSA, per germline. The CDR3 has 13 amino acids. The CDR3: CASSLGSKREQYF. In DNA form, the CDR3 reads TGTGCCAGCAGCTTAGGTTCAAAGCGGGAGCAGTACTTC.

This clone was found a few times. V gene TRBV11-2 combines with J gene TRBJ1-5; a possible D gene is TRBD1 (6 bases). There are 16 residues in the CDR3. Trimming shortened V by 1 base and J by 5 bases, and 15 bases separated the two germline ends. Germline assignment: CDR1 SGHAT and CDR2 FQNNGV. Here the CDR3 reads CASSLGGRGAHQPQHF. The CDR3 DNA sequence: TGTGCCAGCAGCTTAGGGGGCAGGGGAGCGCATCAGCCCCAGCATTTT.

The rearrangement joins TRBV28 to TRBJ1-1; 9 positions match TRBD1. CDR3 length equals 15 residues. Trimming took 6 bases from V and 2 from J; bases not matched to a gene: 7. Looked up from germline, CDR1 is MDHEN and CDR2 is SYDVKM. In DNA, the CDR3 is TGTGCCAGCAGCCAAGGGGACAGGGAAAACACTGAAGCTTTCTTT. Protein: CASSQGDRENTEAFF. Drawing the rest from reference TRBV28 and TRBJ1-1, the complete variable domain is DVKVTQSSRYLVKRTGEKVFLECVQDMDHENMFWYRQDPGLGLRLIYFSYDVKMKEKGDIPEGYSVSREKKERFSLILESASTNQTSMYLCASSQGDRENTEAFFGQGTRLTVV.

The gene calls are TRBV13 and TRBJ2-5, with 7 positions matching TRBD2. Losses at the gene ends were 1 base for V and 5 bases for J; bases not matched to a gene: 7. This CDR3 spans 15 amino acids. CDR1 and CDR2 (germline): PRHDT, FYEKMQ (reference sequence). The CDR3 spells CASSLDGRETETQYF. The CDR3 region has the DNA TGTGCCAGCAGCTTAGATGGGCGGGAGACCGAGACCCAGTACTTC.

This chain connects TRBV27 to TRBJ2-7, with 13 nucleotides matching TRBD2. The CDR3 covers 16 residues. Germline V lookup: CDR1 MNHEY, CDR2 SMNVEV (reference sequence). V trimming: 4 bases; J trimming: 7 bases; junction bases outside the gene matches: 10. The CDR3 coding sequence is TGTGCCAGCAGTTCCGGACTAGCGGGGGAAGGAAGGGAGCAGTACTTC. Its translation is CASSSGLAGEGREQYF.

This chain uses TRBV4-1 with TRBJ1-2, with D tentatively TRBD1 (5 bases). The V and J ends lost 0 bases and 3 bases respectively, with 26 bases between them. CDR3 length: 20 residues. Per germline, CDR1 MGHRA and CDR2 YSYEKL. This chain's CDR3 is CASSQDPLGRAIRVDYGYTF. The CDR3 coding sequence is TGCGCCAGCAGCCAAGATCCCCTTGGCAGGGCTATCCGAGTAGACTATGGCTACACCTTC.

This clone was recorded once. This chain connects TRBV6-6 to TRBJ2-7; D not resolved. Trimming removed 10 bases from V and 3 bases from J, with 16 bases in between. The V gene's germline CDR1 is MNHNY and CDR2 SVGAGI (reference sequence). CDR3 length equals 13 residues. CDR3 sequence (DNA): TGTGCCACCCCTTTTAGGGCTTACTACGAGCAGTACTTC. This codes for CATPFRAYYEQYF.

The CDR3 DNA sequence: TGTGCCAGCAGTTTATATGTTCGGGTTGATCGCAATCAGCCCCAGCATTTT. This codes for CASSLYVRVDRNQPQHF. The chain combines TRBV28 with TRBJ1-5; no definite D call. This CDR3 contains 17 residues. With 1 base removed from V and 2 bases from J, the gap between germline ends came to 15 bases. Germline assignment: CDR1 MDHEN and CDR2 SYDVKM.

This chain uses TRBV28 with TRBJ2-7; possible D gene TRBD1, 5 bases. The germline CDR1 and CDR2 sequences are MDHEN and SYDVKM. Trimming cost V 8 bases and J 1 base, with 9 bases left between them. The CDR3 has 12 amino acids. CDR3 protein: CASAGKSYEQYF. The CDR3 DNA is TGTGCCAGCGCAGGGAAGTCCTACGAGCAGTACTTC.

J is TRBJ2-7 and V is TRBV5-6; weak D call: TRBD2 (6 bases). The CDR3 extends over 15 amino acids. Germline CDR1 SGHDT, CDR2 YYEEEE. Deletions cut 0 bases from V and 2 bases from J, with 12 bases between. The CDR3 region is CASSLGLAVTYEQYF. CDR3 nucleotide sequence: TGTGCCAGCAGCTTGGGGTTAGCGGTTACCTACGAGCAGTACTTC.

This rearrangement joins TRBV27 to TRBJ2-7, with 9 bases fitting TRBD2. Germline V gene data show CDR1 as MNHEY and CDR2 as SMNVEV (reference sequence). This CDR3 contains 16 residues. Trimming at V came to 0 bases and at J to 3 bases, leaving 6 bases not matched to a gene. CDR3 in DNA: TGTGCCAGCAGTTTATCCGGCGGGAGGGCCTTCTACGAGCAGTACTTC. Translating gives CASSLSGGRAFYEQYF.

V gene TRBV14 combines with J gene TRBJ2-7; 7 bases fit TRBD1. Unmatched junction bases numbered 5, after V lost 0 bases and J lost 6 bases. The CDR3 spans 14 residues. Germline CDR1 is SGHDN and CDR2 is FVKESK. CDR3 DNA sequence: TGTGCCAGCAGCCAAGAAGGGGGCCGTGGCGAGCAGTACTTC. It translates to CASSQEGGRGEQYF.

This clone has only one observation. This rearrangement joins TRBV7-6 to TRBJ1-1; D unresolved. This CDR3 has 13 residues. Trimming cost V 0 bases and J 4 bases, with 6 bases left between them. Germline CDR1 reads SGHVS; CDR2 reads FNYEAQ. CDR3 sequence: CASSLAGPTEAFF. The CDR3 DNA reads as TGTGCCAGCAGCTTAGCAGGGCCCACTGAAGCTTTCTTT.

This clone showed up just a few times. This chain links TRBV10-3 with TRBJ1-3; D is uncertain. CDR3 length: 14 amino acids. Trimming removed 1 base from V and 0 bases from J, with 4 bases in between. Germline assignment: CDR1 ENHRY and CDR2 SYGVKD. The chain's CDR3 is CAISEWRSGNTIYF. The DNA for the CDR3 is TGTGCCATCAGTGAGTGGCGCTCTGGAAACACCATATATTTT.

The CDR3 loop is CASSFDTGPDQPQHF. The CDR3 coding sequence is TGTGCCAGCAGCTTTGATACAGGGCCCGATCAGCCCCAGCATTTT. V and J are TRBV7-2 and TRBJ1-5; D is possibly TRBD1 (6 bases). Deletions cut 3 bases from V and 5 bases from J, with 14 bases between. The length of the CDR3 is 15 residues. The germline gives CDR1 SGHTA, CDR2 FQGNSA.